This entry describes one T cell receptor beta chain. Its specificity is not known. These data are taken from a study of cytomegalovirus exposure and HLA in healthy donors. Study-wide points: It is likely that the observed cluster of highly shared sequence variants was a sequencing artifact. Per published accounts, TCR beta sequences correctly predicted the HLA-A and HLA-B alleles of most subjects.

Germline V gene data show CDR1 as SGHKS and CDR2 as YYEKEE (reference sequence). The V end was cut by 4 bases, the J end by 2 bases, with 4 bases between. The CDR3 contains 11 residues. Each donor was healthy, and each was a bone marrow donor. Researchers ran the PCR with 60 Vbeta and 13 Jbeta primers. As handled by the study authors: Roughly 81 million unique TCR beta chains, roughly 11 million shared, were counted in a later analysis. Repertoires were generated with immunoSEQ multiplex PCR, while TCRdb's copy carries only in-frame clones and drops some. D and trimming were read from the DNA, whereas the V and J calls and clone size are those reported in that table. This table holds 99,000 or so clones, 60% to 85% found once.

What was sequenced was PBMCs. The J gene is TRBJ2-7, the V gene TRBV5-5; D uncertain. This sequence was found in a man aged 40-49 years in good health and CMV-seronegative. CDR3 amino acids: CASSVTYEQYF. As DNA, the CDR3 is TGTGCCAGCAGCGTTACCTACGAGCAGTACTTC.